These 3 T cell receptor beta chains were sequenced from one sample in a study of control samples from healthy donors and cancer patients (dated by TCRdb to the early 2020s). Library preparation employed the immunoSEQ multiplex PCR assay. TCRdb took this table from immuneACCESS and kept in-frame rearrangements with V and J called. Such tables lack part of the clones; where checked against another copy, unresolved V genes explain under half of the gap, and the rest is unexplained. Present in this sample are some 120,000 clones, about 90% of which were seen just once. The leading ten clones occupy under 40% of the sample. The specimen was blood. These TCRs come from a man aged 45-60 years in good health.

This clone appeared a single time. The chain has TRBV5-1 and TRBJ1-2; the match to TRBD1 covers 9 bases. Germline assignment: CDR1 SGHRS and CDR2 YFSETQ. The CDR3 extends over 17 amino acids. Losses at the gene ends were 1 base for V and 4 bases for J; bases not matched to a gene: 11. The CDR3, as DNA: TGCGCCAGCAGCTTGTCACTTGGGACAGGGAAGGGCTATGGCTACACCTTC. Its protein product is CASSLSLGTGKGYGYTF.

The chain recombines TRBV6-2 or TRBV6-3 with TRBJ2-1; 8 bases map to TRBD2. The CDR3 extends over 18 amino acids. CDR1 and CDR2 from the germline V gene are MNHEY and SVGEGT. The J segment lost 7 bases and the V segment lost 6 bases, leaving 20 bases of the junction unmatched. The CDR3 loop is CASSRDLTGTSSSNEQFF. CDR3 nucleotides: TGTGCCAGCAGCCGAGACCTTACCGGGACTAGTAGTTCGAATGAGCAGTTCTTC.

This clone was seen a single time. The chain links TRBV6-6 to TRBJ1-1; the match to TRBD1 covers 8 bases. Germline CDR1 and CDR2: MNHNY and SVGAGI (reference sequence). The junction had 7 bases not matched to a gene; V was cut back by 6 bases and J by 4 bases. The CDR3 extends over 14 amino acids. CDR3 protein: CASRRDRFGTEAFF. The CDR3 nucleotides read TGTGCCAGCAGGCGGGACAGGTTTGGCACTGAAGCTTTCTTT.